The 21 T cell receptor beta chains below were found in one sample sequenced in a study of T cells after yellow fever vaccination. Using its own MiXCR run on the 5' RACE reads, TCRdb lists one record per CDR3 protein. This table has roughly 32,000 distinct CDR3 sequences, approximately 4% appearing once. The source was CD8+ T cells sorted from PBMCs, collected 5 days after the yellow fever booster vaccination. Every receptor here comes from a man younger than 45 who received the YFV17D yellow fever vaccine.

This clonotype was detected ten times or more. This chain connects TRBV2 to TRBJ2-7; no clear D gene. V dropped 8 bases and J dropped 1 base, with 9 bases sitting between them. CDR1 is SNHLY and CDR2 is FYNNEI in the germline V gene. CDR3 length: 12 amino acids. The CDR3 bases are TGTGCCAGCTTTACAGATTCCTACGAGCAGTACTTC. It specifies CASFTDSYEQYF.

In this sample, this clonotype turned up many times. Here the CDR3 reads CASRSPWITHQGETQYF. The CDR3 DNA follows: TGTGCCAGCCGCTCACCATGGATTACGCATCAAGGGGAGACCCAGTACTTC. The rearrangement joins TRBV3-1 to TRBJ2-5; no clear D gene. Looked up from germline, CDR1 is LGHDT and CDR2 is YNNKEL (reference sequence). Trimming pared 8 bases from V and 5 bases from J, leaving 27 bases between. The CDR3 extends over 17 amino acids.

This clonotype was picked up many times. This sequence joins TRBV20-1 and TRBJ2-2; 10 bases map to TRBD2. The CDR3 spans 15 residues. CDR1 and CDR2 (germline): DFQATT, SNEGSKA (reference sequence). With 6 bases clipped from V and 6 bases from J, the junction kept 10 bases outside the gene matches. The CDR3 spells CSANSGRSYPGELFF. CDR3 in DNA: TGCAGTGCAAATAGCGGGAGGTCGTATCCCGGGGAGCTGTTTTTT.

Ten or more counts support this clonotype. The chain joins TRBV4-2 to TRBJ2-5; weak D call: TRBD2 (5 bases). Per germline, CDR1 LGHNA and CDR2 YNFKEQ. The CDR3 is made up of 14 amino acids. V lost 7 bases, J lost 3 bases, and 15 bases lay in between. The CDR3 DNA is TGTGCCAGCACCCCCGGACTTTACGAAGAGACCCAGTACTTC. Translating it yields CASTPGLYEETQYF.

This clonotype was recorded many times. This chain joins TRBV14 and TRBJ2-7, with D possibly TRBD2 on 6 matching bases. Germline-derived CDR1 and CDR2 are SGHDN and FVKESK. V shed 5 bases and J shed 4 bases, with 15 bases lying between them. The CDR3 runs to 14 residues. The CDR3 here is CASSGTFLGYEQYF. For the CDR3, the DNA is TGTGCCAGCAGCGGGACTTTCCTTGGGTACGAGCAGTACTTC.

Many counts were recorded for this clonotype. The rearrangement links TRBV12-3 or TRBV12-4 to TRBJ2-3; D perhaps matches TRBD1 (6 bases). The CDR3 loop spans 15 amino acids. V was clipped by 5 bases and J by 1 base, with 13 bases between them. CDR3 DNA sequence: TGTGCCAGCAGTCCAACCCCAGGGGGCACAGATACGCAGTATTTT. Amino acid sequence: CASSPTPGGTDTQYF.

In its sample, this clonotype was seen a few times. The rearrangement joins TRBV20-1 to TRBJ2-7; tentative D call: TRBD2 (5 bases). Germline lookup yields CDR1 DFQATT and CDR2 SNEGSKA (reference sequence). The CDR3 consists of 16 residues. The germline V and J ends were trimmed by 6 bases and 2 bases, with 23 bases remaining between them. The DNA of the CDR3 is TGCAGTGCAGACTGGGCCATAAGGAGCGGCCCCTACGAGCAGTACTTC. It encodes CSADWAIRSGPYEQYF.

This clonotype was seen repeatedly, ten times or more. The rearrangement links TRBV29-1 to TRBJ2-4, with D perhaps TRBD1 (6 bases). This CDR3 is 15 amino acids long. Germline CDR1 reads SQVTM; CDR2 reads ANQGSEA. Trimming stripped 7 bases from V and 2 bases from J, with 18 bases between. Written as DNA, the CDR3 is TGCAGCGGTACAGGGTGGGGGTCGACCAAAAACATTCAGTACTTC. It encodes CSGTGWGSTKNIQYF.

The V gene is TRBV28, the J gene TRBJ2-7; 7 bases match TRBD2. The CDR3 has 15 residues. The trim removed 4 bases at V and 0 bases at J, leaving 6 bases unmatched. The germline V gene encodes CDR1 MDHEN and CDR2 SYDVKM. Here the CDR3 reads CASSWGRESSYEQYF. DNA for the CDR3: TGTGCCAGCAGTTGGGGGAGGGAGAGCTCCTACGAGCAGTACTTC. Full variable domain (outside the CDR3, taken from reference TRBV28 and TRBJ2-7): DVKVTQSSRYLVKRTGEKVFLECVQDMDHENMFWYRQDPGLGLRLIYFSYDVKMKEKGDIPEGYSVSREKKERFSLILESASTNQTSMYLCASSWGRESSYEQYFGPGTRLTVT.

This clonotype was seen repeatedly, ten times or more. The chain carries TRBV4-2 and TRBJ1-1, with a tentative D call TRBD1 (5 bases). The CDR3 runs to 15 residues. Germline CDR1 is LGHNA and CDR2 is YNFKEQ. Trimming removed 1 base from V and 1 base from J, with 10 bases in between. The CDR3 sequence: CASSQGGTGNTEAFF. The DNA for the CDR3 is TGTGCCAGCAGCCAAGGTGGGACCGGGAACACTGAAGCTTTCTTT.

This clonotype was counted many times. The gene calls are TRBV12-3 or TRBV12-4 and TRBJ1-1, with TRBD1 matching over 7 bases. This CDR3 has 11 residues. V gave up 5 bases and J gave up 8 bases; unmatched junction bases: 2. This CDR3 is CASSTGAEAFF. CDR3 DNA: TGTGCCAGCAGTACAGGGGCAGAAGCTTTCTTT.

This clonotype appeared many times. The chain carries TRBV20-1 and TRBJ2-1; 7 bases match TRBD2. Trimming at V came to 3 bases and at J to 8 bases, leaving 7 bases not matched to a gene. Germline CDR1 and CDR2: DFQATT and SNEGSKA (reference sequence). The CDR3 length is 13 residues. The CDR3 DNA reads TGCAGTGCTAGGGGGGGGTTCGGCGATGAGCAGTTCTTC. Translated, it gives CSARGGFGDEQFF.

This clonotype was seen ten or more times. The J gene is TRBJ2-3, the V gene TRBV30; 11 positions match TRBD2. The CDR3 totals 15 residues. V shed 4 bases and J 4 bases; nucleotides not matched to a gene: 7. Germline lookup yields CDR1 GTSNPN and CDR2 SVGIG (reference sequence). CDR3 region: CAWTQTSGSADTQYF. CDR3 DNA sequence: TGTGCCTGGACCCAAACTAGCGGGAGTGCAGATACGCAGTATTTT.

The sample holds many counts of this clonotype. The rearrangement links TRBV18 to TRBJ2-4; TRBD2 agrees at 13 bases. V shed 2 bases, J shed 3 bases, and the junction held 7 bases outside the gene matches. Germline assignment: CDR1 KGHSH and CDR2 LQKENI. The CDR3 consists of 18 residues. CDR3 amino acids: CASSPGLAGEWGKNIQYF. The CDR3 bases are TGTGCCAGCTCACCAGGACTAGCGGGAGAATGGGGCAAAAACATTCAGTACTTC.

Ten or more counts support this clonotype. The V and J genes are TRBV11-3 and TRBJ2-1; TRBD2 agrees at 7 bases. V shed 5 bases, J shed 6 bases, and the junction held 7 bases outside the gene matches. The CDR3 consists of 14 residues. Germline CDR1 SGHNT, CDR2 YENEEA. The CDR3: CASSPSGASNEQFF. The CDR3 coding sequence is TGTGCCAGCAGCCCCAGCGGGGCTAGCAATGAGCAGTTCTTC.

Many counts were recorded for this clonotype. This rearrangement joins TRBV6-1 to TRBJ2-1; 7 bases agree with TRBD2. Germline V gene data show CDR1 as MNHNS and CDR2 as SASEGT. With V trimmed by 5 bases and J by 3 bases, 7 bases remained unmatched. The CDR3 runs to 15 residues. CDR3 amino acids: CASSSSGPLYNEQFF. The DNA of the CDR3 is TGTGCCAGCAGTAGTAGCGGGCCCCTCTACAATGAGCAGTTCTTC.

V is TRBV9 and J is TRBJ2-1; 14 nucleotides match TRBD2. The CDR3 loop spans 16 amino acids. The germline gives CDR1 SGDLS, CDR2 YYNGEE. Trimming cost V 3 bases and J 4 bases; bases outside gene matches: 3. The CDR3, as DNA: TGTGCCAGCAGCGCGGGACTAGCGGGAGTGTACAATGAGCAGTTCTTC. This codes for CASSAGLAGVYNEQFF.

This clonotype was observed at least ten times. The chain couples TRBV7-9 to TRBJ2-5, with 14 bases fitting TRBD2. The CDR3 runs 16 residues. Per the germline V gene, CDR1 is SEHNR and CDR2 is FQNEAQ (reference sequence). V gave up 5 bases and J gave up 5 bases; unmatched junction bases: 7. CDR3 sequence (DNA): TGTGCCAGCAGCATGACTAGCGGGAGGGTCCCGGAGACCCAGTACTTC. It yields the protein CASSMTSGRVPETQYF. Full variable domain (rest looked up from reference TRBV7-9 and TRBJ2-5): DTGVSQNPRHKITKRGQNVTFRCDPISEHNRLYWYRQTLGQGPEFLTYFQNEAQLEKSRLLSDRFSAERPKGSFSTLEIQRTEQGDSAMYLCASSMTSGRVPETQYFGPGTRLLVL.

In its sample, this clonotype was seen many times. This chain connects TRBV28 to TRBJ2-7; no clear D. Germline V gene sequence: CDR1 MDHEN, CDR2 SYDVKM. Trimming took 5 bases from V and 7 from J, leaving 21 bases between them. The CDR3 runs to 15 residues. CDR3 DNA: TGTGCCAGCAGTCCCTCCCCGTCCGACTGGTCGGAGCAGTACTTC. The encoded protein is CASSPSPSDWSEQYF.

This clonotype was counted many times. The gene calls are TRBV4-3 and TRBJ2-7; TRBD2 matches at 8 bases. This CDR3 has 16 amino acids. Germline V lookup: CDR1 LGHNA, CDR2 YSLEER. V shed 0 bases, J shed 5 bases, and the junction held 9 bases outside the gene matches. CDR3 residues: CASSQDPLTSGHEQYF. In nucleotides, the CDR3 is TGCGCCAGCAGCCAAGACCCCCTAACTAGCGGCCACGAGCAGTACTTC.

This clonotype came up many times. The chain employs TRBV6-2 or TRBV6-3 and TRBJ2-7; 9 bases agree with TRBD2. The CDR3 has 19 residues. Trimming cost V 0 bases and J 3 bases; bases outside gene matches: 15. Looked up from germline, CDR1 is MNHEY and CDR2 is SVGEGT. The CDR3 region has the DNA TGTGCCAGCAGTTACTCGTATGTAAGAATAGCGGGAGAGATCTACGAGCAGTACTTC. Translation: CASSYSYVRIAGEIYEQYF.